This T cell receptor beta chain was sequenced in a study of identical twins (dated by TCRdb to the mid-2010s). As for the study more broadly: The study deep-sequenced TCR alpha and beta repertoires from monozygotic twins, unrelated adults of various ages and cord blood to test whether fetal clonotypes persist. Replicate twin experiments were performed at different times using different library preparation protocols to rule out contamination.

Libraries were built with 5' RACE. These reads were obtained on an Illumina HiSeq 2000. A universal primer binding site was added through template switching, and the final cDNA carried a unique molecular identifier so that TCR cDNA molecules could be counted accurately. First-strand cDNA for TCR alpha and beta chains was synthesized from specific primers in the conserved constant-segment region. To control for contamination, each cDNA library was double barcoded with a SMART-Mk sample barcode plus Illumina barcodes. TruSeq adapter sequences, together with Illumina sample barcodes, were added in two successive PCR steps. TCR alpha and beta cDNA libraries were sequenced on the Illumina HiSeq platform with custom primers. In the source study's methods: Unique molecular identifiers were extracted from raw reads with MiGEC, and CDR3 positions were determined with MiXCR. For each individual, recombination models were inferred using an EM algorithm with the repgenHMM and IGoR tools. Shared clonotypes were analyzed with the tcR package in R, and sharing was normalized by the product of cloneset sizes. To study raw recombination free of thymic and clonal selection effects, out-of-frame nonproductive sequences were analyzed. Using fastp trimming at Q25 and MiXCR clonotype assembly, TCRdb reanalyzed the public sequencing data and kept in-frame beta chains. Duplicate CDR3 protein sequences are folded into a single record with the most common DNA and genes. V and J calls and clone size were set by TCRdb, not the authors. The table for this sample lists some 500,000 distinct CDR3 sequences; roughly a fifth of them were counted only once. About 0.99% of the sample goes to the ten largest clones.

V is reduced by 7 bases and J by 3 bases, leaving a spacing of 19 bases between them. The CDR3 numbers 15 residues from cysteine through phenylalanine. Only CDR3 DNA remains: 45 bases, in frame from the first base. The germline V gene specifies SGHTA as CDR1 and FQGNSA as CDR2. General study outcomes and caveats: Recombination models systematically underestimated out-of-frame TCR alpha sharing in monozygotic twins but agreed with sharing between unrelated individuals. Zero-insertion analyses could be partly confounded by invariant T cells such as MAIT and iNKT, although diverse VJ usage argued against such confounding for most clonotypes. The excess sharing between twins in beta out-of-frame sequences was weaker because fewer shared sequences reduced the signal-to-noise ratio. Compared with coincidental sharing between unrelated individuals, out-of-frame TCR alpha sequences shared between twins showed an excess of sequences with low generation probability. Fewer insertions were carried by abundant cord blood beta clonotypes, a similar but weaker trend appeared in young adult naive repertoires, and no such trend appeared in memory repertoires. Because the same donors could not be followed over many years, the conclusions relied on cross-sectional statistical analysis.

This clonotype appeared a few times. What antigen it recognizes has not been identified. No base-level quality is on record; no much larger clone is a single base apart. All donors were healthy Caucasians. Three pairs of female monozygotic twins, all aged about 18 to 30 years, made up the twin cohort. CD4+ and CD8+ T cell populations were isolated with positive isolation kits from Invitrogen. These sequences were also reported in another study, on T cells expressing NK-cell markers. The second investigation adds: Eight donors provided sorted CD3+CD56+NKG2C+, CD3+CD56+NKG2C- and CD3+CD56-NKG2C+ T-cell subsets, whose TCR beta-chain repertoires were profiled. Among the eight sequenced donors, only one was HCMV-seronegative, while the other seven were HCMV-seropositive. In several experiments an anti-gammadeltaTCR antibody was added to restrict sorting to alphabetaTCR-expressing T cells. In a handful of donors, the dominant CD3+CD56+NKG2C+ clonotypes were found to rank among the top 10 CD8+ clonotypes and to make up about 1.0-7.5% of CD8+ T cells. Those dominant clonotypes were again the most abundant among CD3+CD56-NKG2C+ cells in several donors, at about 28.3-65%. It remained unclear whether the expanded NKG2C-expressing T cell clones were specific for HCMV antigens. Randomly selected healthy volunteers, three men and five women, were used as the eight sequenced donors. HCMV-specific IgG was detected in serum with a commercial ELISA kit to determine HCMV serostatus. Reads were demultiplexed and grouped by UMI with MIGEC, and clonotypes were assembled and quantified with MiTCR. To exclude erroneous sequences, only TCR cDNA sequences supported by at least two reads were retained. The tcR package was used for downstream repertoire analysis, and clonotypes were matched between fractions using CDR3 nucleotide sequence together with V segment. VDJmatch was used to annotate antigen specificity against VDJdb, with one amino acid substitution in CDR3 allowed.

The clonotype comes from a woman under 30 in good health. This receptor chain uses TRBV7-2 and TRBJ2-7; TRBD1 is a possible D gene, resting on 5 matching bases. Sequencing input: CD4+ T cells sorted from blood. The CDR3: CASIVAPQGVYEQYF. At the DNA level, the sequence is TGTGCCAGCATTGTGGCACCCCAGGGTGTCTACGAGCAGTACTTC. With all but the CDR3 taken from the reference TRBV7-2 and TRBJ2-7 genes, the full variable domain is: GAGVSQSPSNKVTEKGKDVELRCDPISGHTALYWYRQSLGQGLEFLIYFQGNSAPDKSGLPSDRFSAERTGGSVSTLTIQRTQQEDSAVYLCASIVAPQGVYEQYFGPGTRLTVT.